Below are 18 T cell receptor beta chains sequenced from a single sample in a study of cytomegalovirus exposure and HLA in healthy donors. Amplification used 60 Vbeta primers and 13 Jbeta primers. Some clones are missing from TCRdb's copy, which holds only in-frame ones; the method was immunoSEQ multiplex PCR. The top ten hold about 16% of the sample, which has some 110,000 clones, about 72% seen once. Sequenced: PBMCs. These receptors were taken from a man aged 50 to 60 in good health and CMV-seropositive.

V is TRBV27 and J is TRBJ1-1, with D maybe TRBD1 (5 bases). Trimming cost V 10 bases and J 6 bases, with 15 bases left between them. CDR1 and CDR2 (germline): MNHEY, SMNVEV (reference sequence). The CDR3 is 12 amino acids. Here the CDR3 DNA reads TGTGCCACCTCTAAAGGGACTGCTGAAGCTTTCTTT. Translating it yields CATSKGTAEAFF.

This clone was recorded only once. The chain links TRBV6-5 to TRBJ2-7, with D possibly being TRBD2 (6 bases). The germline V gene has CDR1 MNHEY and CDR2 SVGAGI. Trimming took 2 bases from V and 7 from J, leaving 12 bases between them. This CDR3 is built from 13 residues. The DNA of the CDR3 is TGTGCCAGCAGTTACGTGGGGGGTATTGAGCAGTACTTC. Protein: CASSYVGGIEQYF.

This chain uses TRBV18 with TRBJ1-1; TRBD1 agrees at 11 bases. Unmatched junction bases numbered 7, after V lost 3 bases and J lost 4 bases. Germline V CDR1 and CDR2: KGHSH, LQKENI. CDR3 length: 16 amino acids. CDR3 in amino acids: CASSPGQGALVTEAFF. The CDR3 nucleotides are TGTGCCAGCTCACCCGGACAGGGGGCTTTAGTCACTGAAGCTTTCTTT.

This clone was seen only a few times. Here the CDR3 DNA reads TGCGCCAGCAGCCAAGGGGGAGCGAACACCGGGGAGCTGTTTTTT. Translated, it gives CASSQGGANTGELFF. The chain is built from TRBV4-3 and TRBJ2-2; the D gene is possibly TRBD2 (5 bases). The germline V gene encodes CDR1 LGHNA and CDR2 YSLEER. The ends were cut back, 1 base at V and 0 bases at J, with 6 bases in the middle. This CDR3 is 15 amino acids long.

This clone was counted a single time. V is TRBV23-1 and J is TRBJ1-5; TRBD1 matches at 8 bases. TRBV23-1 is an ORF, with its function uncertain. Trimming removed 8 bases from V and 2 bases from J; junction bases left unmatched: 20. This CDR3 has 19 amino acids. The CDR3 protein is CASGEGAPAGGGGNQPQHF. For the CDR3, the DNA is TGCGCCAGCGGAGAAGGGGCCCCAGCAGGGGGCGGCGGCAATCAGCCCCAGCATTTT.

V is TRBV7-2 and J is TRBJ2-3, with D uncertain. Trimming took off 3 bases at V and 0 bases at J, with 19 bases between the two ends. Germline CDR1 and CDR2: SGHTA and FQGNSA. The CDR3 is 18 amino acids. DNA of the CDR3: TGTGCCAGCAGCTTCGTCTTAGATATATCTCCTAGCACAGATACGCAGTATTTT. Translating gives CASSFVLDISPSTDTQYF. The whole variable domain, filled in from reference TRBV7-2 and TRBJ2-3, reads GAGVSQSPSNKVTEKGKDVELRCDPISGHTALYWYRQSLGQGLEFLIYFQGNSAPDKSGLPSDRFSAERTGGSVSTLTIQRTQQEDSAVYLCASSFVLDISPSTDTQYFGPGTRLTVL.

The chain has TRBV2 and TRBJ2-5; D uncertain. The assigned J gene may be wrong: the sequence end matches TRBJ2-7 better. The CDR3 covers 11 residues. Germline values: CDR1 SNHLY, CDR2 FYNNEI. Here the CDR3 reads CASSVSHEQYF. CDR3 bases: TGTGCCAGCAGTGTGTCCCACGAGCAGTACTTC.

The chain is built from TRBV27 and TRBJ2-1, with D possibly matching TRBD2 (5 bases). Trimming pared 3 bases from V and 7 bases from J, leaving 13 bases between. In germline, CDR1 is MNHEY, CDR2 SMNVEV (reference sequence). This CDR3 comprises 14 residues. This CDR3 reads CASSFLASGNEQFF. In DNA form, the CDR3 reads TGTGCCAGCAGTTTCCTAGCCTCGGGGAATGAGCAGTTCTTC.

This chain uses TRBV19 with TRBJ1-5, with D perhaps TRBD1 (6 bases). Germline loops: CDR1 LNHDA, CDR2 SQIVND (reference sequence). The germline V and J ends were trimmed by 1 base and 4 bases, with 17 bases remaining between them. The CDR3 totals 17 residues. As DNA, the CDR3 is TGTGCCAGTAGTATAGGATCGGGAAGGGGGTTGAATCAGCCCCAGCATTTT. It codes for CASSIGSGRGLNQPQHF.

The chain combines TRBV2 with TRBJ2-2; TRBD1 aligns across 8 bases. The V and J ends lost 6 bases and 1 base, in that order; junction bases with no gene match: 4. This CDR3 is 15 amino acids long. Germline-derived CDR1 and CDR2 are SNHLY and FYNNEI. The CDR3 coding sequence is TGTGCCAGCAGGATCGGGACAGGGAACACCGGGGAGCTGTTTTTT. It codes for CASRIGTGNTGELFF.

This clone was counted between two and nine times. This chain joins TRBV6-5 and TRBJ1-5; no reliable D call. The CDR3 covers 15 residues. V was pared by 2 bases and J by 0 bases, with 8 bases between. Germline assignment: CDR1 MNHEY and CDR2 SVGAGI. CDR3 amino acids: CASSYNQYSNQPQHF. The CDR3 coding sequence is TGTGCCAGCAGTTACAATCAGTATAGCAATCAGCCCCAGCATTTT.

The CDR3 DNA is TGTGCCAGTAAAACGACAGGGGACGTGGGATATAGCAATCAGCCCCAGCATTTT. This encodes CASKTTGDVGYSNQPQHF. The rearrangement joins TRBV19 to TRBJ1-5; 8 bases line up with TRBD1. The germline V gene encodes CDR1 LNHDA and CDR2 SQIVND (reference sequence). The CDR3 length is 18 residues. J gave up 0 bases and V 7 bases, and 14 bases lay outside the gene matches.

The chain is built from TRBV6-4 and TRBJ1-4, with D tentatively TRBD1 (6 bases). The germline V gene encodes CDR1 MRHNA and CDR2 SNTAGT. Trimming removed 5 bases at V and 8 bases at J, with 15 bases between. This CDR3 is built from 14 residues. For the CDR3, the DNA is TGTGCCAGCAGTCGGAGGGGGGGGGAAGAAAAACTGTTTTTT. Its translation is CASSRRGGEEKLFF.

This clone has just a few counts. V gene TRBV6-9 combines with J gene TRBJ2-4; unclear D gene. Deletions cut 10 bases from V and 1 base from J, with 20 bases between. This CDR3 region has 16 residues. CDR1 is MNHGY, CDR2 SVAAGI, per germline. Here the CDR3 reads CATPIVRSYAKNIQYF. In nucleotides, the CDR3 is TGTGCCACCCCCATAGTTCGGTCTTACGCCAAAAACATTCAGTACTTC.

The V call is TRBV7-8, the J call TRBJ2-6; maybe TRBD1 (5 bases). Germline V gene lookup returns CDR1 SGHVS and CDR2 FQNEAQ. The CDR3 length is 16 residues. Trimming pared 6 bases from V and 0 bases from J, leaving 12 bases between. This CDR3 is CASRPTGNSGANVLTF. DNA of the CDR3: TGTGCCAGCAGACCCACAGGCAACTCTGGGGCCAACGTCCTGACTTTC.

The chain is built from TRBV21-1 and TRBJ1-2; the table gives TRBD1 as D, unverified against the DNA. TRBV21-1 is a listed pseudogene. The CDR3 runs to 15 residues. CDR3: CASSKGSGRNYGYTF. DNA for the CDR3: TGTGCCAGCAGCAAAGGGTCAGGGCGGAACTATGGCTACACCTTC.

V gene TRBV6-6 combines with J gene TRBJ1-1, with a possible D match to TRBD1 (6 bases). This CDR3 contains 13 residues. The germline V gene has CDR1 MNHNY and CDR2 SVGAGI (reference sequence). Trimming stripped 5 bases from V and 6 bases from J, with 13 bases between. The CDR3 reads CASSLTGIAEAFF. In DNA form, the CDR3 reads TGTGCCAGCAGTCTTACAGGGATCGCTGAAGCTTTCTTT.

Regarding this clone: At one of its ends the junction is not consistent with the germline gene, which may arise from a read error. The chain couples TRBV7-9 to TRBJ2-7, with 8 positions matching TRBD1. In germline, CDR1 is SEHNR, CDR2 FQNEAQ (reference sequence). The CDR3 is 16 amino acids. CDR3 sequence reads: CSSSPSSGQGSYEQYF. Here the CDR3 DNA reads TGTTCCAGCAGCCCTAGTAGCGGACAGGGCTCCTACGAGCAGTACTTC.